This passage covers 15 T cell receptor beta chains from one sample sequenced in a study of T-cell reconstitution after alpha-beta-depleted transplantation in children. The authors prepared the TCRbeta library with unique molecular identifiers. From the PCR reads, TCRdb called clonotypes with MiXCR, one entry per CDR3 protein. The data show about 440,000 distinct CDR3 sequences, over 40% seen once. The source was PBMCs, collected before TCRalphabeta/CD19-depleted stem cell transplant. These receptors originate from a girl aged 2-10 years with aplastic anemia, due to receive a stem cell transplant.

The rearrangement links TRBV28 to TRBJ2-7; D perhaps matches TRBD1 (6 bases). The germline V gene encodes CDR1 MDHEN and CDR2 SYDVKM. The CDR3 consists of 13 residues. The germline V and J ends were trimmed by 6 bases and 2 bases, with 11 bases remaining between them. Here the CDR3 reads CASRGAATYEQYF. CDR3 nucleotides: TGTGCCAGCAGGGGGGCTGCTACCTACGAGCAGTACTTC.

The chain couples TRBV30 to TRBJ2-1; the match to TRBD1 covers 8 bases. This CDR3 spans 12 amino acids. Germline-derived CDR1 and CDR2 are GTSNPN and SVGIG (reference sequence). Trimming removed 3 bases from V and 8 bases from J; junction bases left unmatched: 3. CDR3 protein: CAWSYRGDEQFF. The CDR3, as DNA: TGTGCCTGGAGCTACAGGGGGGATGAGCAGTTCTTC.

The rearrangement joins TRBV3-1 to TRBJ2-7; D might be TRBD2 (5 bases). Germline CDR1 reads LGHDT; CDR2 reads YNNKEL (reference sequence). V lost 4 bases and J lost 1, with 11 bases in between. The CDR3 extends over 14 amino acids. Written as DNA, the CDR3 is TGTGCCAGCAGCCCCTTCTCGGGATCCTACGAGCAGTACTTC. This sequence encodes CASSPFSGSYEQYF.

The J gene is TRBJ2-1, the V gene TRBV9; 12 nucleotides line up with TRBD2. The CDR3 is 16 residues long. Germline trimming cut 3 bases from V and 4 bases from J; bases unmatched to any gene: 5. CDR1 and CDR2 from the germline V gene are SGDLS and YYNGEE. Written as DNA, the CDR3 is TGTGCCAGCAGCGGGACTAGCGGGGATAAATACAATGAGCAGTTCTTC. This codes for CASSGTSGDKYNEQFF.

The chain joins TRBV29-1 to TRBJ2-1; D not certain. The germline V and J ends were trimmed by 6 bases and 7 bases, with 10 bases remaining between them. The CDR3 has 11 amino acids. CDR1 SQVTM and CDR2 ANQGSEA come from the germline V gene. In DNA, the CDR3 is TGCAGCGTCCGGACGGCGAATGAGCAGTTCTTC. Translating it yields CSVRTANEQFF.

In nucleotides, the CDR3 is TGTGCCACCGACCCCGGGGGCCTGAACACTGAAGCTTTCTTT. Its translation: CATDPGGLNTEAFF. The V gene is TRBV6-9, the J gene TRBJ1-1; weak D call: TRBD1 (6 bases). Per germline, CDR1 MNHGY and CDR2 SVAAGI. The V end was cut by 10 bases, the J end by 0 bases, with 15 bases between. The CDR3 has 14 residues.

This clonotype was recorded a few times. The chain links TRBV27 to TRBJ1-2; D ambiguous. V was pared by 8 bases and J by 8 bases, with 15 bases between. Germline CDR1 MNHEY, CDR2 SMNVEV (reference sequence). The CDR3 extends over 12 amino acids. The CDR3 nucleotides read TGTGCCAGCCGCTCAGAAACGAGAGGCTACACCTTC. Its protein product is CASRSETRGYTF.

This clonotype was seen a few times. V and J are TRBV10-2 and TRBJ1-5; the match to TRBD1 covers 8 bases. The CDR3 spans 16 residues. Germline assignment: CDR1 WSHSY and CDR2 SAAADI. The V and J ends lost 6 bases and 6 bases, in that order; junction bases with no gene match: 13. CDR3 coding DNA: TGCGCCAGCAGCCTAAGCGGAACAGGGGGGTTTCAGCCCCAGCATTTT. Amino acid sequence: CASSLSGTGGFQPQHF.

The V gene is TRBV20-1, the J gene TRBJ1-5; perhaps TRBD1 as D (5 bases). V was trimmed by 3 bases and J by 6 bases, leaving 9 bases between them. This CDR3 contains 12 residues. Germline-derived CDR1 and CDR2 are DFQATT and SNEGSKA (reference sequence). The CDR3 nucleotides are TGCAGTGCTAGTAGGCAGGGTCAGCCCCAGCATTTT. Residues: CSASRQGQPQHF.

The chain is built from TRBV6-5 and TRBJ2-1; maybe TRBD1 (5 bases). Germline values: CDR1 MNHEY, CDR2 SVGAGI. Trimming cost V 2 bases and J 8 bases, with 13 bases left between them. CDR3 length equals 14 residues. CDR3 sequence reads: CASSYPAGADEQFF. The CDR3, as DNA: TGTGCCAGCAGTTACCCCGCTGGGGCAGATGAGCAGTTCTTC.

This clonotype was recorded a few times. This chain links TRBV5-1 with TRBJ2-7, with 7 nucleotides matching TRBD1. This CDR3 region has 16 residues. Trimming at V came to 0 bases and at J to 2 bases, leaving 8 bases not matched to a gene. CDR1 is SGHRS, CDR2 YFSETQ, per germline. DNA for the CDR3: TGCGCCAGCAGCTTGGGGTTTGGACAGGCAGCCTACGAGCAGTACTTC. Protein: CASSLGFGQAAYEQYF.

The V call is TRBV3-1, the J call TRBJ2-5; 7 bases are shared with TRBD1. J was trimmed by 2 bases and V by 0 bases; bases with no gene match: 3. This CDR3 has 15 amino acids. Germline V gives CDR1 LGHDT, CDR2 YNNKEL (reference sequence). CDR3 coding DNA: TGTGCCAGCAGCCAAGATCGGGGACAGCAAGAGACCCAGTACTTC. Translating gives CASSQDRGQQETQYF.

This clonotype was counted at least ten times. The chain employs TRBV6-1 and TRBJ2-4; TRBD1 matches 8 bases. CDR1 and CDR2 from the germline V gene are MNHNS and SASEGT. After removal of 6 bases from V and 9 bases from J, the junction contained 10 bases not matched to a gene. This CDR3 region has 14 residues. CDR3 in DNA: TGTGCCAGCAGCCCTAACAGGGGGATAGGCATTCAGTACTTC. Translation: CASSPNRGIGIQYF.

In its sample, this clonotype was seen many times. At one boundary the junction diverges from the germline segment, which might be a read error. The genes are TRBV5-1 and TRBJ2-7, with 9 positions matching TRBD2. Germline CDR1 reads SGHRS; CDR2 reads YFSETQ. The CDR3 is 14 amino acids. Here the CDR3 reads CASSLGSGSYEQYF. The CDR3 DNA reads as TGTGCCAGCAGTTTAGGTAGCGGGAGCTACGAGCAGTACTTC.

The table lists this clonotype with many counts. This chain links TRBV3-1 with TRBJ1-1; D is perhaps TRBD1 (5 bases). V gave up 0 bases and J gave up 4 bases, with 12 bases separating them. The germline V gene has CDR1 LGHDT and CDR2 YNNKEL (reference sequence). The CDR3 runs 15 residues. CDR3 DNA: TGTGCCAGCAGCCAAGAGGGCAGGGCGGCCACTGAAGCTTTCTTT. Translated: CASSQEGRAATEAFF.